These 5 T cell receptor beta chains share one sample of origin, sequenced in a study of early stage breast cancer tumors. The repertoire was sequenced with immunoSEQ multiplex PCR; TCRdb's copy has only in-frame clones and lacks some. The sample lists tens of thousands of clones, roughly 78% occurring once. Material: blood. These TCRs come from a person in their 40s with breast cancer.

The V and J genes are TRBV15 and TRBJ2-1; TRBD2 agrees at 9 bases. Losses at the gene ends were 5 bases for V and 9 bases for J; bases not matched to a gene: 8. Germline loops: CDR1 LNHNV, CDR2 YYDKDF (reference sequence). The CDR3 totals 14 residues. The CDR3 is CATSSLAGFVEQFF. In nucleotides, the CDR3 is TGTGCCACCAGCTCTCTAGCGGGATTCGTTGAGCAGTTCTTC.

The chain employs TRBV7-9 and TRBJ2-5, with D possibly being TRBD1 or TRBD2 (5 bases each). The germline CDR1 and CDR2 sequences are SEHNR and FQNEAQ (reference sequence). V lost 4 bases and J 3 bases, leaving 18 bases between the germline ends. The CDR3 extends over 16 amino acids. The CDR3 DNA sequence: TGTGCCAGCAGCTCACTAGGGGACCGAGGGGAAGAGACCCAGTACTTC. This sequence encodes CASSSLGDRGEETQYF. Variable domain in full (rest from reference TRBV7-9 and TRBJ2-5): DTGVSQNPRHKITKRGQNVTFRCDPISEHNRLYWYRQTLGQGPEFLTYFQNEAQLEKSRLLSDRFSAERPKGSFSTLEIQRTEQGDSAMYLCASSSLGDRGEETQYFGPGTRLLVL.

The rearrangement uses TRBV19 and TRBJ2-1, with D perhaps TRBD2 (9 bases). The CDR3 totals 19 residues. V shed 7 bases and J shed 0 bases, with 25 bases lying between them. Germline V gives CDR1 LNHDA, CDR2 SQIVND (reference sequence). The CDR3 here is CASKTTGEFSGSSYNEQFF. CDR3 bases: TGTGCCAGTAAGACGACAGGGGAATTTAGCGGGAGCTCCTACAATGAGCAGTTCTTC.

CDR3 in DNA: TGCGCCAGCAGTGAGTCGCAGGGGAAATACACCTTC. Its protein is CASSESQGKYTF. This chain joins TRBV10-2 and TRBJ1-2, with TRBD1 as a possible D gene (6 bases). The CDR3 spans 12 residues. In germline, CDR1 is WSHSY, CDR2 SAAADI. Deletions cut 0 bases from V and 11 bases from J, with 10 bases between.

The chain uses TRBV28 and TRBJ2-7; 8 bases are a match to TRBD2. CDR1 is MDHEN and CDR2 is SYDVKM in the germline V gene. The CDR3 has 14 amino acids. V was pared by 2 bases and J by 5 bases, with 5 bases of the junction left unmatched. Here the CDR3 reads CASSLGTRPHEQYF. In nucleotides, the CDR3 is TGTGCCAGCAGTTTAGGGACTAGGCCCCACGAGCAGTACTTC.